This T cell receptor beta chain was sequenced during a study of radiotherapy plus CTLA-4 blockade in lung cancer listed by TCRdb under 2018. Study-wide context: Among the enrolled patients, roughly 17% had an objective response, and 31% reached disease control. What the work shows at the level of the full study, not this receptor alone: The strongest predictors of response, as reported, were early dynamic changes in blood T cell clones along with a rise in serum interferon-beta after radiation. After treatment with radiotherapy and ipilimumab, TCR clones that came from tumors expanded in the peripheral blood.

Germline trimming amounts to 1 base on V and 4 bases on J, with 5 as the count of junction bases outside the gene matches. As encoded in the germline V gene (reference sequence), CDR1 is LNHNV while CDR2 is YYDKDF. From the cysteine up to the phenylalanine, the CDR3 has a length of 16 residues. Only the CDR3 part of the read is kept: 48 bases, read in frame from the first base. Of note for this clone: Its antigen remains undetermined. Per-nucleotide qualities are absent, and no much larger clonotype sits a single base away.

In this study, focal radiation therapy paired with CTLA-4 blockade (ipilimumab) was tested in patients who had chemo-refractory metastatic non-small-cell lung cancer. The method was the immunoSEQ multiplex PCR assay. Drawn from immuneACCESS, this table holds only the in-frame rearrangements with V and J called that TCRdb kept. Clones are partly lost; checked studies trace under half to an unresolved V gene and leave the rest unexplained. The sample profile shows tens of thousands of clones; around 87% of them were found once. About a sixth of the sample belongs to the ten largest clones. This receptor chain uses TRBV15 and TRBJ2-3; 10 central nucleotides agree with TRBD1. Source: peripheral blood, taken from a patient treated with radiotherapy plus ipilimumab. This sequence originates from a human donor with non-small cell lung cancer that progressed on radiotherapy plus ipilimumab. CDR3 region: CATSRGDRGLADTQYF. The DNA sequence is TGTGCCACCAGCAGAGGAGACAGGGGGCTTGCAGATACGCAGTATTTT.